Below, 32 T cell receptor beta chains from the same sample are listed, as sequenced in a study of cytomegalovirus exposure and HLA in healthy donors. The PCR employed 60 Vbeta primers together with 13 Jbeta primers. Sequencing used immunoSEQ multiplex PCR; TCRdb keeps in-frame clones, though not all of them. This sample carries about 270,000 clones, about 66% of them seen once, and the ten largest clones take under 2.5%. Source material: PBMCs. These receptors were collected from a female donor in good health and CMV-seronegative.

The chain is built from TRBV13 and TRBJ2-7; 10 nucleotides match TRBD1. The junction had 5 bases not matched to a gene; V was cut back by 0 bases and J by 3 bases. This CDR3 has 16 residues. In germline, CDR1 is PRHDT, CDR2 FYEKMQ (reference sequence). The CDR3 nucleotides read TGTGCCAGCAGCTTAGGAGAACGGGACAGGGGCTACGAGCAGTACTTC. It translates to CASSLGERDRGYEQYF.

The chain uses TRBV18 and TRBJ2-1; 9 bases map to TRBD2. Germline values: CDR1 KGHSH, CDR2 LQKENI. CDR3 length: 15 residues. V gave up 6 bases and J gave up 4 bases; unmatched junction bases: 7. In nucleotides, the CDR3 is TGTGCCAGCTCTGTTCTAGCGGGGACTTACAATGAGCAGTTCTTC. Protein product: CASSVLAGTYNEQFF.

The chain is built from TRBV9 and TRBJ1-2; no reliable D call. V shed 4 bases and J shed 0 bases, with 13 bases lying between them. The CDR3 sequence is 15 residues long. From germline, CDR1 is SGDLS and CDR2 YYNGEE. CDR3 in amino acids: CASSPEVGSNYGYTF. Here the CDR3 DNA reads TGTGCCAGCAGCCCTGAGGTTGGTTCTAACTATGGCTACACCTTC.

V gene TRBV5-1 combines with J gene TRBJ2-1, with 7 bases identical to TRBD1. V was clipped by 5 bases and J by 8 bases; unmatched bases: 10. CDR3 length equals 14 residues. The germline gives CDR1 SGHRS, CDR2 YFSETQ. This chain's CDR3 is CASRVTGAGDEQFF. The CDR3 DNA follows: TGCGCCAGCAGGGTTACAGGGGCCGGGGATGAGCAGTTCTTC.

A single count supports this clone. At one of its ends the junction is not consistent with the germline gene, which may arise from a read error. The chain employs TRBV5-1 and TRBJ2-1; 9 nucleotides align to TRBD2. The germline CDR1 and CDR2 sequences are SGHRS and YFSETQ. CDR3 size: 14 residues. In nucleotides, the CDR3 is TGTGCCAGCAGCCCCCCTGGCGGGAGGGCTGAGCAGTTCTTC. Protein sequence: CASSPPGGRAEQFF.

DNA for the CDR3: TGTGCCAGCAGTCCTGGACAGGGAGAGACCCAGTACTTC. Encoded protein: CASSPGQGETQYF. The V and J genes are TRBV7-3 and TRBJ2-5; 8 nucleotides line up with TRBD1. Unmatched junction bases numbered 4, after V lost 6 bases and J lost 4 bases. CDR1 is SGHTA, CDR2 FQGTGA, per germline. This CDR3 has 13 amino acids.

This clone was counted only a few times. The rearrangement uses TRBV27 and TRBJ2-5, with TRBD2 matching 12 bases. The germline gives CDR1 MNHEY, CDR2 SMNVEV (reference sequence). Trimming took 7 bases from V and 3 from J; bases not matched to a gene: 3. CDR3 length equals 14 residues. DNA for the CDR3: TGTGCCAGCACCTCTAGCGGGAGGGAAGAGACCCAGTACTTC. Translated, it gives CASTSSGREETQYF.

V usage is TRBV10-1 and J usage is TRBJ2-7; 9 nucleotides line up with TRBD1. Germline V gene sequence: CDR1 WNHNN, CDR2 SYGVQD (reference sequence). V trimming: 10 bases; J trimming: 3 bases; junction bases outside the gene matches: 10. CDR3 length equals 14 residues. CDR3: CATQRTGASYEQYF. DNA for the CDR3: TGCGCCACTCAACGGACAGGGGCAAGCTACGAGCAGTACTTC.

This chain uses TRBV18 with TRBJ2-1; D might be TRBD2 (5 bases). Germline V gene lookup returns CDR1 KGHSH and CDR2 LQKENI. The CDR3 runs to 13 residues. Deletions cut 4 bases from V and 5 bases from J, with 9 bases between. CDR3 region: CASSLGNNNEQFF. The CDR3 nucleotides read TGTGCCAGCTCACTCGGGAACAACAATGAGCAGTTCTTC.

This sequence joins TRBV6-5 and TRBJ2-2; D is possibly TRBD2 (5 bases). V dropped 0 bases and J dropped 0 bases, with 5 bases sitting between them. Germline V gene data show CDR1 as MNHEY and CDR2 as SVGAGI. The CDR3 has 15 amino acids. The CDR3 DNA follows: TGTGCCAGCAGTTACTCTAGCGCGAACACCGGGGAGCTGTTTTTT. Translated, it gives CASSYSSANTGELFF.

This chain links TRBV11-3 with TRBJ2-3; D not certain. Germline V gene sequence: CDR1 SGHNT, CDR2 YENEEA. The V end was cut by 4 bases, the J end by 0 bases, with 14 bases between. The CDR3 length is 16 residues. CDR3 in amino acids: CASSSSSRSSTDTQYF. CDR3 nucleotide sequence: TGTGCCAGCAGCTCTTCGAGCCGTTCTAGCACAGATACGCAGTATTTT.

The CDR3 DNA reads TGTGCCAGCAGACAAGACAGAATTTCGCTCCACGGGCAGTACTTC. Translating gives CASRQDRISLHGQYF. The rearrangement links TRBV27 to TRBJ2-7, with a possible D match to TRBD1 (5 bases). Germline V lookup: CDR1 MNHEY, CDR2 SMNVEV (reference sequence). V dropped 6 bases and J dropped 9 bases, with 24 bases sitting between them. The CDR3 is 15 residues long.

The CDR3 reads CASRSRTDKLFF. CDR3 bases: TGTGCAAGTCGCTCAAGGACAGATAAACTGTTTTTT. The chain carries TRBV12-2 and TRBJ1-4; the table names TRBD1, a call not compared with the DNA. TRBV12-2 counts as a pseudogene. This CDR3 region has 12 residues.

This chain connects TRBV6-5 to TRBJ2-3; D not certain. This CDR3 comprises 12 residues. Germline values: CDR1 MNHEY, CDR2 SVGAGI. The ends were cut back, 6 bases at V and 3 bases at J, with 7 bases in the middle. The CDR3 nucleotides are TGTGCCAGCAGCGCCCGGACAGATACGCAGTATTTT. This sequence encodes CASSARTDTQYF.

The table lists this clone with a few counts. V is TRBV10-3 and J is TRBJ2-1; 8 bases map to TRBD2. There are 15 residues in the CDR3. Germline CDR1 is ENHRY and CDR2 is SYGVKD. J was trimmed by 6 bases and V by 4 bases; bases with no gene match: 8. The DNA for the CDR3 is TGTGCCATCAGTGCCAGCGGGAGTTTAGGCAATGAGCAGTTCTTC. Translated, it gives CAISASGSLGNEQFF.

This chain connects TRBV29-1 to TRBJ1-4, with 7 bases matching TRBD1. V dropped 6 bases and J dropped 8; count of bases not matched to a gene: 9. Germline loops: CDR1 SQVTM, CDR2 ANQGSEA. The CDR3 length is 13 residues. Written as DNA, the CDR3 is TGCAGCGTGGGCCGACAGGGTTACGAAAAACTGTTTTTT. Protein sequence: CSVGRQGYEKLFF.

This clone was observed a handful of times. This rearrangement joins TRBV5-1 to TRBJ1-2; D gene uncertain. V lost 3 bases, J lost 6 bases, and 9 bases lay in between. Per the germline V gene, CDR1 is SGHRS and CDR2 is YFSETQ. CDR3 size: 12 residues. The chain's CDR3 is CASSWGVDGYTF. The CDR3 DNA sequence: TGCGCCAGCAGCTGGGGAGTCGATGGCTACACCTTC.

The genes are TRBV2 and TRBJ2-7; 8 bases fit TRBD1. Germline-derived CDR1 and CDR2 are SNHLY and FYNNEI. The V gene end was trimmed by 5 bases and the J gene end by 3 bases; junction bases not matched to a gene: 6. The CDR3 consists of 14 residues. Here the CDR3 reads CASSLDRGFYEQYF. CDR3 in DNA: TGTGCCAGCAGTCTCGACAGGGGTTTCTACGAGCAGTACTTC.

The chain combines TRBV5-1 with TRBJ1-2; 7 bases are shared with TRBD1. Germline CDR1 is SGHRS and CDR2 is YFSETQ. The CDR3 is 16 amino acids. Trimming cost V 0 bases and J 6 bases; bases outside gene matches: 11. This CDR3 is CASSLGQGRGANGYTF. For the CDR3, the DNA is TGCGCCAGCAGCTTGGGACAGGGAAGAGGAGCGAATGGCTACACCTTC.

This clone has more than one count but fewer than ten. The chain carries TRBV30 and TRBJ1-1, with 7 positions matching TRBD1. The V segment lost 1 base and the J segment 3 bases; nucleotides outside the gene matches: 5. This CDR3 contains 14 residues. Germline V gene sequence: CDR1 GTSNPN, CDR2 SVGIG (reference sequence). The CDR3 bases are TGTGCCTGGAGTGCGACAGGGTTCGACACTGAAGCTTTCTTT. Encoded protein: CAWSATGFDTEAFF.

This clone was detected only once. V is TRBV10-1 and J is TRBJ2-7; TRBD2 agrees at 10 bases. CDR1 is WNHNN, CDR2 SYGVQD, per germline (reference sequence). The ends lost 0 bases at V and 6 bases at J; junction bases unmatched: 29. This CDR3 comprises 23 residues. This CDR3 reads CASSESQALTTPAGGPGSLEQYF. In DNA form, the CDR3 reads TGCGCCAGCAGTGAGTCGCAAGCTTTAACCACTCCAGCGGGAGGGCCCGGTTCCCTCGAGCAGTACTTC.

The V gene is TRBV5-1, the J gene TRBJ1-4; TRBD1 aligns across 9 bases. CDR1 SGHRS and CDR2 YFSETQ come from the germline V gene. The CDR3 is 17 residues long. Trimming at V came to 4 bases and at J to 7 bases, leaving 14 bases not matched to a gene. CDR3 nucleotide sequence: TGCGCCAGCAGCCCCGGGACAGGGAACCCCAGGAGTGAAAAACTGTTTTTT. This translates into CASSPGTGNPRSEKLFF.

V gene TRBV21-1 combines with J gene TRBJ1-5. TRBV21-1 counts as a pseudogene. The CDR3 spans 18 residues. CDR3 nucleotide sequence: TGTGCCAGCAGCCGTGTAGGACCGCGAGGGTTGAGCAATCAGCCCCAGCATTTT. Its translation is CASSRVGPRGLSNQPQHF.

The DNA for the CDR3 is TGTGCCACCAGGCCAGGGGGCAATCAGCCCCAGCATTTT. It yields the protein CATRPGGNQPQHF. The chain uses TRBV6-1 and TRBJ1-5; maybe TRBD1 (6 bases). The CDR3 has 13 amino acids. V was trimmed by 10 bases and J by 2 bases, leaving 12 bases between them. Germline V gene data show CDR1 as MNHNS and CDR2 as SASEGT.

The chain uses TRBV11-3 and TRBJ2-7; D call uncertain. The V gene lost 1 base and the J gene lost 2 bases, with 9 bases spanning the gap. Per the germline V gene, CDR1 is SGHNT and CDR2 is YENEEA. The CDR3 is made up of 14 amino acids. The CDR3 sequence is CASSLAVIAYEQYF. CDR3 nucleotide sequence: TGTGCCAGCAGCTTAGCGGTCATCGCCTACGAGCAGTACTTC.

The chain couples TRBV28 to TRBJ1-5, with 9 positions matching TRBD1. V gave up 5 bases and J gave up 10 bases; unmatched junction bases: 6. The CDR3 runs 13 residues. The germline gives CDR1 MDHEN, CDR2 SYDVKM. The CDR3 sequence: CASSTTGGRPQHF. CDR3 DNA sequence: TGTGCCAGCAGTACCACAGGGGGCCGACCCCAGCATTTT. Drawing the rest from reference TRBV28 and TRBJ1-5, the complete variable domain is DVKVTQSSRYLVKRTGEKVFLECVQDMDHENMFWYRQDPGLGLRLIYFSYDVKMKEKGDIPEGYSVSREKKERFSLILESASTNQTSMYLCASSTTGGRPQHFGDGTRLSIL.

This chain links TRBV9 with TRBJ2-7, with TRBD2 identical over 8 bases. Germline CDR1 SGDLS, CDR2 YYNGEE. This CDR3 contains 13 residues. After removal of 4 bases from V and 5 bases from J, the junction contained 5 bases not matched to a gene. CDR3 in amino acids: CASSLSGRNEQYF. CDR3 coding DNA: TGTGCCAGCAGCCTCAGCGGGAGAAACGAGCAGTACTTC.

This clone was counted a few times. The chain links TRBV7-9 to TRBJ2-1; a possible D gene is TRBD2 (5 bases). This CDR3 is 13 amino acids long. Per the germline V gene, CDR1 is SEHNR and CDR2 is FQNEAQ (reference sequence). The V end lost 1 base, the J end lost 8 bases, and 9 bases lay between the germline ends. Written as DNA, the CDR3 is TGTGCCAGCAGCTTAGACGGAGGAGATGAGCAGTTCTTC. This translates into CASSLDGGDEQFF.

This chain joins TRBV27 and TRBJ1-1, with a possible D match to TRBD1 (5 bases). Between the trimmed V and J ends, which lost 2 bases and 4 bases, there was a span of 11 bases. The CDR3 covers 14 residues. CDR1 MNHEY and CDR2 SMNVEV come from the germline V gene (reference sequence). Written as DNA, the CDR3 is TGTGCCAGCAGTTTAGTGTTAGGGGTCACTGAAGCTTTCTTT. Its translation: CASSLVLGVTEAFF.

This sequence joins TRBV10-3 and TRBJ2-5; D call uncertain. This CDR3 is built from 12 residues. CDR1 is ENHRY and CDR2 is SYGVKD in the germline V gene. Deletions cut 3 bases from V and 4 bases from J, with 6 bases between. CDR3 region: CAISDQSETQYF. The CDR3, as DNA: TGTGCCATCAGTGATCAATCAGAGACCCAGTACTTC.

This rearrangement joins TRBV5-4 to TRBJ2-7, with TRBD1 identical over 9 bases. V was clipped by 4 bases and J by 3 bases; unmatched bases: 5. The CDR3 consists of 14 residues. In germline, CDR1 is SGHNT, CDR2 YYREEE (reference sequence). The CDR3 is CASSHPTGGYEQYF. CDR3 bases: TGTGCCAGCAGCCACCCGACAGGGGGCTACGAGCAGTACTTC.

The chain joins TRBV14 to TRBJ2-7; 8 bases map to TRBD2. This CDR3 region has 16 residues. With V trimmed by 3 bases and J by 4 bases, 11 bases remained unmatched. CDR1 and CDR2 (germline): SGHDN, FVKESK. The CDR3 here is CASSHPVGSGKYEQYF. In DNA form, the CDR3 reads TGTGCCAGCAGCCATCCCGTGGGTAGCGGGAAATACGAGCAGTACTTC. The whole variable domain, filled in from reference TRBV14 and TRBJ2-7, reads EAGVTQFPSHSVIEKGQTVTLRCDPISGHDNLYWYRRVMGKEIKFLLHFVKESKQDESGMPNNRFLAERTGGTYSTLKVQPAELEDSGVYFCASSHPVGSGKYEQYFGPGTRLTVT.